Listed below are T cell receptor beta chains from one sample, sequenced in a study of T cell responses to AZD1222 COVID-19 vaccine. Method: immunoSEQ multiplex PCR; TCRdb's copy keeps in-frame clones and lacks some. The sample includes roughly 120,000 clones, 85% to 90% seen only once; the top ten take almost 4.5%. The source material was peripheral blood, sampled 28 days after the second AZD1222 dose. These receptors originate from an adult who received the AZD1222 COVID-19 vaccine. Both conserved end residues are part of each CDR3. A D gene is named only where the DNA matches it firmly. Only some rows state a clone size, as once, few, many or a class for expanded clones.

TRBV4-1	TRBJ1-5	once	TRBD1	TGCGCCAGCAGCCAGATAGGGACAGTAGATCACGATCAGCCCCAGCATTTT	CASSQIGTVDHDQPQHF
TRBV6-2/TRBV6-3	TRBJ1-5	.	.	TGTGCCAGCAGCCTTCTAATCCCGGAAAGCAATCAGCCCCAGCATTTT	CASSLLIPESNQPQHF
TRBV19	TRBJ2-3	.	TRBD2	TGTGCCAGTAGGGATAGCGGGGCCCTCACAGATACGCAGTATTTT	CASRDSGALTDTQYF
TRBV5-1	TRBJ1-3	.	TRBD1	TGCGCCAGCAGCTCCGAGCTACAGGGGGCAGGAAACACCATATATTTT	CASSSELQGAGNTIYF
TRBV18	TRBJ2-1	.	.	TGTGCCAGCTCACCACCAGGAGGGGGGGCCTACAATGAGCAGTTCTTC	CASSPPGGGAYNEQFF
TRBV7-8	TRBJ1-1	.	.	TGTGCCAGCAGCTTAGGGGGCTGGAACACTGAAGCTTTCTTT	CASSLGGWNTEAFF
TRBV7-9	TRBJ2-1	.	.	TGTGCCGCCAGGGGGGACACCTCCTACAATGAGCAGTTCTTC	CAARGDTSYNEQFF
TRBV4-3	TRBJ2-7	.	.	TGCGCCAGCAGCCAAGCTCTCGGGCGGGGATCCTTCTCCGAGCAGTACTTC	CASSQALGRGSFSEQYF
TRBV5-1	TRBJ1-1	.	TRBD1	TGCGCCAGCAGCGGGGAACAGGGGATTACGAGGACTGAAGCTTTCTTT	CASSGEQGITRTEAFF
TRBV7-2	TRBJ1-1	.	.	TGTGCCAGCAGTTCTGACAGGTCTACCACTGAAGCTTTCTTT	CASSSDRSTTEAFF
TRBV10-3	TRBJ1-5	.	.	TGTGCCATCAGTGAAACGAATCAGCCCCAGCATTTT	CAISETNQPQHF
TRBV30	TRBJ1-1	.	.	TGTGCCTGGAGTAGTTCACCAAACACTGAAGCTTTCTTT	CAWSSSPNTEAFF
TRBV6-5	TRBJ1-1	.	.	TGTGCCAGCTCAAGCTACGGGGTAGGAAACACTGAAGCTTTCTTT	CASSSYGVGNTEAFF
TRBV5-6	TRBJ1-1	.	.	TGTGCCAGCAGCTTGTATGGGACACCCGGAGACACTGAAGCTTTCTTT	CASSLYGTPGDTEAFF
TRBV7-2	TRBJ1-1	.	.	TGTGCCAGCAGCCTAAGACCGTCGAACACTGAAGCTTTCTTT	CASSLRPSNTEAFF